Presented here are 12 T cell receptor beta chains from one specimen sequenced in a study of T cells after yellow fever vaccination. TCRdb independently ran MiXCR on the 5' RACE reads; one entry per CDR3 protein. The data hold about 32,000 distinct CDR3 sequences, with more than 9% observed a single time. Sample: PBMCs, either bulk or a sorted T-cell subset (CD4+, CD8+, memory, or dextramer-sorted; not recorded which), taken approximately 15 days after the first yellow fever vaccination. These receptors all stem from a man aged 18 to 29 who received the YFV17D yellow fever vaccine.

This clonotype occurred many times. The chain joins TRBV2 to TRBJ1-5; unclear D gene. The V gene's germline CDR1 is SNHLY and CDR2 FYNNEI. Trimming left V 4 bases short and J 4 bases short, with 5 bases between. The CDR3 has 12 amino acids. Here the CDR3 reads CASSGGNQPQHF. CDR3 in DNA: TGTGCCAGCAGTGGAGGTAATCAGCCCCAGCATTTT.

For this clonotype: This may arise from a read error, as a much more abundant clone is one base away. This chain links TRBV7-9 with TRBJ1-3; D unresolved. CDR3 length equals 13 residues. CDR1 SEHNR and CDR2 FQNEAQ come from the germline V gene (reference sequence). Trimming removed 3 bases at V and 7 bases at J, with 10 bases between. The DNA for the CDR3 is TGTGCCAGCAGCTTTGGGCATGGGAACACCATATATTTT. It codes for CASSFGHGNTIYF.

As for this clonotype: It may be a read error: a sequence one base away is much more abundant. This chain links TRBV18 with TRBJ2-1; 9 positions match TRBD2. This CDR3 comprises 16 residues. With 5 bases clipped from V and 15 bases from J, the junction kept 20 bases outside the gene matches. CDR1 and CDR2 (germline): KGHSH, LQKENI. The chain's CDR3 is CASSSAGTSWGAFPFF. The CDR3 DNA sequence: TGTGCCAGCTCATCGGCCGGGACTAGCTGGGGGGCTTTCCCGTTCTTC. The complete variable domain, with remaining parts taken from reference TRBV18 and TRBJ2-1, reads NAGVMQNPRHLVRRRGQEARLRCSPMKGHSHVYWYRQLPEEGLKFMVYLQKENIIDESGMPKERFSAEFPKEGPSILRIQQVVRGDSAAYFCASSSAGTSWGAFPFFGPGTRLTVL.

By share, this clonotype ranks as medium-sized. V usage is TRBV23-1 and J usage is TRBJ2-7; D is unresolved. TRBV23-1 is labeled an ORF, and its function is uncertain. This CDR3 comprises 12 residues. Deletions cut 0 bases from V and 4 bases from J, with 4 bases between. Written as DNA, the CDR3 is TGCGCCAGCAGTCAATCAGGGTACGAGCAGTACTTC. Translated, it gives CASSQSGYEQYF.

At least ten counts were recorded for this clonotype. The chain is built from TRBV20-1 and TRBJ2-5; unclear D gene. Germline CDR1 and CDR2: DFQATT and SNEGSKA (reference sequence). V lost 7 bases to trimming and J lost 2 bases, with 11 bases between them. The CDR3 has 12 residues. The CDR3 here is CSGPDGQETQYF. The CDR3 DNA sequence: TGCAGTGGGCCGGACGGGCAAGAGACCCAGTACTTC.

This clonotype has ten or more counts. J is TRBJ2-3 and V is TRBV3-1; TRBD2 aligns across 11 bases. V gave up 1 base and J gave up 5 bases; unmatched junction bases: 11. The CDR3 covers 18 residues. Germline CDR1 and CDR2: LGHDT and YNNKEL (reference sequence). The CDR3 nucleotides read TGTGCCAGCAGCCAAGGTATTAGCGGGGGGGCCCGGGGAGATACGCAGTATTTT. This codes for CASSQGISGGARGDTQYF.

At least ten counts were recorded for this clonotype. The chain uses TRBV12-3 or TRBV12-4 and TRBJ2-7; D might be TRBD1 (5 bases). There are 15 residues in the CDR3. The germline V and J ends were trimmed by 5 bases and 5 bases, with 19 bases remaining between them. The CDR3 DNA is TGTGCCAGCAGTCTCGGGCAGGGAACTTTAGACGAGCAGTACTTC. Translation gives CASSLGQGTLDEQYF.

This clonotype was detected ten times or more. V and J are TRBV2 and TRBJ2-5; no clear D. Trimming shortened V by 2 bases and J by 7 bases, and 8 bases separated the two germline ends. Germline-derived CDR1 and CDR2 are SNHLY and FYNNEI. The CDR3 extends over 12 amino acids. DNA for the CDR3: TGTGCCAGCAGTGAACTTTACGGGACCCAGTACTTC. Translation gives CASSELYGTQYF.

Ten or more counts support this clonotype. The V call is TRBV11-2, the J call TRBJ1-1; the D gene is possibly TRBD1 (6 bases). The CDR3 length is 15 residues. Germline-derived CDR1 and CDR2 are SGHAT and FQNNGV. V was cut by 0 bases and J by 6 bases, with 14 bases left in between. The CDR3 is CASSLEGAVFAEAFF. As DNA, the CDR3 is TGTGCCAGCAGCTTAGAGGGGGCCGTTTTTGCTGAAGCTTTCTTT.

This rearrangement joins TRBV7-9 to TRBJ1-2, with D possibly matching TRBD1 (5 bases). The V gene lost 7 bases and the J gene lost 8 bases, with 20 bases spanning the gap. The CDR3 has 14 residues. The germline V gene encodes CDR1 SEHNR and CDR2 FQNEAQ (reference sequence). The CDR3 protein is CASNPVEGTQGYTF. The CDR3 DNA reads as TGTGCCAGCAACCCGGTGGAGGGGACCCAAGGCTACACCTTC.

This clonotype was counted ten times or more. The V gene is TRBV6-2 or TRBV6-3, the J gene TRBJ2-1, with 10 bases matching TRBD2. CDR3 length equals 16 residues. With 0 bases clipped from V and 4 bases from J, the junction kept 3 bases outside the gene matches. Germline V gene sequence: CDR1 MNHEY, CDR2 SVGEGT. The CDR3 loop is CASSYSPSGGYNEQFF. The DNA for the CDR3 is TGTGCCAGCAGTTACTCGCCTAGCGGGGGATACAATGAGCAGTTCTTC.

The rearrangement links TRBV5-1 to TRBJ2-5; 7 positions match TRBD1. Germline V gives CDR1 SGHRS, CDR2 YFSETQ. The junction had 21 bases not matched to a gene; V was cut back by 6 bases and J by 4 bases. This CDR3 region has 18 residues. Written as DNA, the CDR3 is TGCGCCAGCACCCGAAGCCATTGCCGGGACAGCGGCCCAGAGACCCAGTACTTC. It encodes CASTRSHCRDSGPETQYF.